This TCR beta chain was identified during a study of early T cells in non-severe SARS-CoV-2 infection. Study observations and caveats: In VDJdb matching, anti-spike CD8 responses were favored while private and CD4 specificities went missing.

Points on this clonotype: The antigen is not known.

Individual cDNA molecules were tagged with unique molecular identifiers, the study reported. One entry per CDR3 protein results from TCRdb running MiXCR on the 5' RACE reads. The table records roughly 51,000 distinct CDR3 sequences, approximately 10% of them present only once. The source is an adult who was a healthcare worker with PCR-confirmed SARS-CoV-2 infection or an uninfected control (not recorded which). Sequenced sample: whole blood.

CDR3: CSVKTSGRGGEQFF. The CDR3, as DNA: TGCAGCGTTAAGACTAGCGGTCGTGGGGGTGAGCAGTTCTTC. The chain combines TRBV29-1 with TRBJ2-1; 9 bases line up with TRBD2. Trimming removed 5 bases from V and 9 bases from J; junction bases left unmatched: 11. This CDR3 spans 14 amino acids. Germline-derived CDR1 and CDR2 are SQVTM and ANQGSEA.